The TCR beta chain described here comes from a study of regulatory T cells in long-lasting Graves disease. Study findings and constraints: Favored gene segments in persistent disease were TRBV28, TRBJ1-2 and TRBJ2-5.

V was pared by 4 bases and J by 4 bases, with 5 bases between. The length of the CDR3 is 12 residues. With respect to this clonotype: Its antigen remains unidentified.

Arm-PCR with iRepertoire HTBI primers amplified the CDR3 regions for these TCR beta libraries. From the multiplex PCR reads, TCRdb called clonotypes with MiXCR, one entry per CDR3 protein. The sample carries hundreds of thousands of distinct CDR3 sequences, over 15% recorded once. Time point given: newly diagnosed GD, antithyroid drugs for less than 3 months. The authors made the TCR library using RNA they extracted from PBMCs. A further study also used this sample, focusing on T cells in Graves' hyperthyroidism and ophthalmopathy.

The material sequenced was peripheral blood mononuclear cells (PBMCs), taken at new diagnosis, from a patient treated with antithyroid drugs. This sequence joins TRBV12-3 or TRBV12-4 and TRBJ1-3; D ambiguous. This receptor was identified in a man between 40 and 49 years old with Graves disease. CDR3 sequence reads: CASSYFGNTIYF. DNA for the CDR3: TGTGCCAGCAGTTATTTCGGAAACACCATATATTTT.